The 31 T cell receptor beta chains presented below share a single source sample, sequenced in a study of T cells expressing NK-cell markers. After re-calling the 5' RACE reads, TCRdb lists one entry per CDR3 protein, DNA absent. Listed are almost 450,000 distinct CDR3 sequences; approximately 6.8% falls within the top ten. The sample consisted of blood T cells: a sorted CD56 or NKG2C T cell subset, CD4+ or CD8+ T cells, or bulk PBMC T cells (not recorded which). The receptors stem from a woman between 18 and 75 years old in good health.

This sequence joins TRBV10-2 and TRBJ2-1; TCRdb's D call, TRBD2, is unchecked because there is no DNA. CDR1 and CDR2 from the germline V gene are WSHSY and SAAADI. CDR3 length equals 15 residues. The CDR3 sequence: CASTALAGGPYEQFF.

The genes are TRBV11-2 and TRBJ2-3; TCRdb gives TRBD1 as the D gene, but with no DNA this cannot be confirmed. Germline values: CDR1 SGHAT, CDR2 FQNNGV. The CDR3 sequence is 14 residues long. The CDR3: CASSLGTGADTQYF.

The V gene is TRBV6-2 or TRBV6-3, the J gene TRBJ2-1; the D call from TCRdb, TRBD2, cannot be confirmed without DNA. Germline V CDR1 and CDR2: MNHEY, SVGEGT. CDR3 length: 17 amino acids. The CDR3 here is CASTELAGGHPYNEQFF.

This CDR3 reads CASSQGGKYNEQFF. This rearrangement joins TRBV4-2 to TRBJ2-1; TCRdb indicates TRBD2, and absent DNA this call remains unverified. The CDR3 is made up of 14 amino acids. Germline CDR1 and CDR2: LGHNA and YNFKEQ.

The CDR3 is CASSFASAGELFF. The J gene is TRBJ2-2, the V gene TRBV27. This CDR3 comprises 13 residues. CDR1 and CDR2 (germline): MNHEY, SMNVEV (reference sequence).

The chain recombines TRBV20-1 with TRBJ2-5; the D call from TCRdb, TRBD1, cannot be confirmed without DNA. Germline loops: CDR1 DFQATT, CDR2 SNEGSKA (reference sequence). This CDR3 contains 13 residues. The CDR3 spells CSARETGSETQYF.

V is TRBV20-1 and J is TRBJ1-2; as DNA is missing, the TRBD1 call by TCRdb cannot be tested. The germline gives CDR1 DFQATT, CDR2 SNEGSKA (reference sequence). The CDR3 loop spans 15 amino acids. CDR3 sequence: CSARSTREVNYGYTF.

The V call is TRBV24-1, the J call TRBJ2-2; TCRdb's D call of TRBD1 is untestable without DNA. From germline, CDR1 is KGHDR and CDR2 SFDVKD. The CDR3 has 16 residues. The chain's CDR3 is CATSPPGTLNTGELFF.

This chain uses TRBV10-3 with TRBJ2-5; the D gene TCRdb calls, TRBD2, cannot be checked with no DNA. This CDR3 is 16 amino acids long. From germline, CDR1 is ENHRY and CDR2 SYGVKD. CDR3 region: CASDPGTSGRVETQYF.

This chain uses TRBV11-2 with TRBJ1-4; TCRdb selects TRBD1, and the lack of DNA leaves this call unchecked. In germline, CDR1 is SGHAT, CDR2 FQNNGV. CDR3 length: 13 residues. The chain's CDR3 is CASSPTPDEKLFF.

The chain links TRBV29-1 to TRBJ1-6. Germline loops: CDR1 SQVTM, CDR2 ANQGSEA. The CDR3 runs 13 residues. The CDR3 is CSVDQGPNSPLHF.

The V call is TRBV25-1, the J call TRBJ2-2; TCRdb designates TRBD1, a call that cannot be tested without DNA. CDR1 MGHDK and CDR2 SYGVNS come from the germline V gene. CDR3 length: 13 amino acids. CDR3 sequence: CASSSPALGELFF.

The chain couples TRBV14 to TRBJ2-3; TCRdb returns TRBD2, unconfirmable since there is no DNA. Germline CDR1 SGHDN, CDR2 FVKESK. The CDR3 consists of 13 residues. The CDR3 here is CASGLRDSRTQYF.

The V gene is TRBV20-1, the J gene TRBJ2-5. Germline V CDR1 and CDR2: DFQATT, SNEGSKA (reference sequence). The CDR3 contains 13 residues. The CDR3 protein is CSARDSKQETQYF.

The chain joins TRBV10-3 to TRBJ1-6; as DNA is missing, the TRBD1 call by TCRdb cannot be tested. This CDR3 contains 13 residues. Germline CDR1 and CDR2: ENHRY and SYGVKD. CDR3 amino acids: CAITPGNNSPLHF.

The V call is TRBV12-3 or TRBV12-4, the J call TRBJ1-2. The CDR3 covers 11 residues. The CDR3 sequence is CASKGNYGYTF.

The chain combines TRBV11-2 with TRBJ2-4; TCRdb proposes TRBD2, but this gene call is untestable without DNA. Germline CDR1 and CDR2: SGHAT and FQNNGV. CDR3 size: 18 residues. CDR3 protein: CASSPGLAVSVAKNIQYF.

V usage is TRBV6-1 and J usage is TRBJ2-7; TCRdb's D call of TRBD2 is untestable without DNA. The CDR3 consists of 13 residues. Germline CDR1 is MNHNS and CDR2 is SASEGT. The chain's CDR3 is CASRPGLAYEQYF.

The CDR3 is CATSREAPGTAYNEQFF. The V call is TRBV15, the J call TRBJ2-1; TCRdb lists TRBD1, though no DNA is available to test this call. The CDR3 consists of 17 residues. The germline CDR1 and CDR2 sequences are LNHNV and YYDKDF (reference sequence).

CDR3 protein: CAISESRGGRLQETQYF. The J gene is TRBJ2-5, the V gene TRBV10-3; TCRdb gives TRBD1 as the D gene, but with no DNA this cannot be confirmed. Germline V gene sequence: CDR1 ENHRY, CDR2 SYGVKD. This CDR3 is built from 17 residues.

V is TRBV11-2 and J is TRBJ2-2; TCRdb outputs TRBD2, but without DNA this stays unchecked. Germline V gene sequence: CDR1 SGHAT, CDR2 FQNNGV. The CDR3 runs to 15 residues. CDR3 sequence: CASGPQGKVTGELFF.

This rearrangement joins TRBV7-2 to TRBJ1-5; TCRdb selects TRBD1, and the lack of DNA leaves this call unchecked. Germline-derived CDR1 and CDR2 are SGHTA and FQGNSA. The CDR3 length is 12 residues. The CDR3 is CASRKHGEPQHF. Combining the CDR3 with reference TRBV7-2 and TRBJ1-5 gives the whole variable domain GAGVSQSPSNKVTEKGKDVELRCDPISGHTALYWYRQSLGQGLEFLIYFQGNSAPDKSGLPSDRFSAERTGGSVSTLTIQRTQQEDSAVYLCASRKHGEPQHFGDGTRLSIL.

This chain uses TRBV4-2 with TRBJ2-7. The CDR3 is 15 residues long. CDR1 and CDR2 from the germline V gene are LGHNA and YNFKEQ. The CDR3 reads CASSQVQAKIVEQYF.

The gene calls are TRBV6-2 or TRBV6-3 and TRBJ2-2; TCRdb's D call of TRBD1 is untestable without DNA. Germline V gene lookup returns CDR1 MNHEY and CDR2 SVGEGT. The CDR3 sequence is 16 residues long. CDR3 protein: CASIYIPGQGPGELFF.

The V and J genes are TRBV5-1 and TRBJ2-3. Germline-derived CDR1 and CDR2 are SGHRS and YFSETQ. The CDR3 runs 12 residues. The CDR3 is CASSPPSDTQYF.

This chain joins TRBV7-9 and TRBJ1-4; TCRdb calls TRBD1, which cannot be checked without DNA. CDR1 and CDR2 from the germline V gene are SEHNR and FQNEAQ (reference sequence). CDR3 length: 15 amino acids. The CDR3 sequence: CASTPGDRVGEKLFF.

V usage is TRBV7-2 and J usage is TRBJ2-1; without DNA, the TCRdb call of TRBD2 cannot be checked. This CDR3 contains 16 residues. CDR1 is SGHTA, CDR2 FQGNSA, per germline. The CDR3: CASSSKLAGGRNEQFF.

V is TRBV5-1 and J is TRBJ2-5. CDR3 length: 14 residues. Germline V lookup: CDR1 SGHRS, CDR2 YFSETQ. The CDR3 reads CASKTGGDRETQYF.

The CDR3 spells CASSWGTSGPIEGGELFF. The chain employs TRBV27 and TRBJ2-2; with no DNA, the TCRdb D assignment of TRBD2 cannot be verified. Germline V lookup: CDR1 MNHEY, CDR2 SMNVEV (reference sequence). This CDR3 is 18 amino acids long.

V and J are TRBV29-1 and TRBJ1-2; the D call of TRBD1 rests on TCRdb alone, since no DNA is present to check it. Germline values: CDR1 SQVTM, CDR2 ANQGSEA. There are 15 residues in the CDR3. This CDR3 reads CSVVGTGNSNYGYTF.

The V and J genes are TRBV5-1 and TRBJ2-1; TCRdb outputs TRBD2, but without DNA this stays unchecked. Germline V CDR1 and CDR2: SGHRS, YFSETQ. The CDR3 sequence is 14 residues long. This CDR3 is CASSAGGTTNEQFF.